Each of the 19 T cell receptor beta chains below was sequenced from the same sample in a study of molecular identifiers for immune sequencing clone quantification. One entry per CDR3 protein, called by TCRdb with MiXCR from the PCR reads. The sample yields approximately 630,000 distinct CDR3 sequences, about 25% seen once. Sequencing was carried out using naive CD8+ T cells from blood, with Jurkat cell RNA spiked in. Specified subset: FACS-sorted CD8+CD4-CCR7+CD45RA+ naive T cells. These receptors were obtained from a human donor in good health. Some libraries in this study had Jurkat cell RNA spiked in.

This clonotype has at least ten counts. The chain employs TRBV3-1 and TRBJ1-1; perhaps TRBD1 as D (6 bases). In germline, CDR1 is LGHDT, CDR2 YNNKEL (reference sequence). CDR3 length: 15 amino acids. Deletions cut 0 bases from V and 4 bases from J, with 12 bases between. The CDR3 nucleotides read TGTGCCAGCAGCCAAGATGAGGGGGTCTTCACTGAAGCTTTCTTT. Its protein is CASSQDEGVFTEAFF.

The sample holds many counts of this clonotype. CDR3 in amino acids: CASSPGTSGGNEQFF. CDR3 bases: TGTGCCAGCAGCCCCGGGACTAGCGGAGGCAATGAGCAGTTCTTC. This chain links TRBV11-2 with TRBJ2-1; 11 bases align to TRBD2. Germline-derived CDR1 and CDR2 are SGHAT and FQNNGV. The CDR3 is 15 amino acids. Germline trimming cut 5 bases from V and 6 bases from J; bases unmatched to any gene: 6.

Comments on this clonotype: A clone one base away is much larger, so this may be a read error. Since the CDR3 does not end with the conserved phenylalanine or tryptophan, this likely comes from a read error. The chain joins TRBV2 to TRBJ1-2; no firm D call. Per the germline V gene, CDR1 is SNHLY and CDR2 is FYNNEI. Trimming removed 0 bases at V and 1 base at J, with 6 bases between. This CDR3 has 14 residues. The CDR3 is CASSEANDNYGYTS. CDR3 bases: TGTGCCAGCAGTGAAGCGAACGATAACTATGGCTACACCTCC.

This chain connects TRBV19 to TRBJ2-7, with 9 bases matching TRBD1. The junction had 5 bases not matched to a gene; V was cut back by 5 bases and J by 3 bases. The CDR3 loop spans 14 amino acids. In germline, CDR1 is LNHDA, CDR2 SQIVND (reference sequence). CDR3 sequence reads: CASSYGTGFYEQYF. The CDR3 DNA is TGTGCCAGTAGTTACGGGACAGGGTTCTACGAGCAGTACTTC.

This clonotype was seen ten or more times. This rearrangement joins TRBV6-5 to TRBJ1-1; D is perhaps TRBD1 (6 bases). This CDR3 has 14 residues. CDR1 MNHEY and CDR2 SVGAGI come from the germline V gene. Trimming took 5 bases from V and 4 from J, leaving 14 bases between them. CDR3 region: CASSQTPRGTEAFF. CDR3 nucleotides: TGTGCCAGCAGTCAGACTCCCAGGGGCACTGAAGCTTTCTTT.

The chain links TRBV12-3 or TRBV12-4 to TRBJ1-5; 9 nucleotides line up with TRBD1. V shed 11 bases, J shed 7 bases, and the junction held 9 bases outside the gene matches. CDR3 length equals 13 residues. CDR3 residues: CAGSEQGAQPQHF. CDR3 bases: TGTGCCGGCTCAGAACAGGGGGCCCAGCCCCAGCATTTT.

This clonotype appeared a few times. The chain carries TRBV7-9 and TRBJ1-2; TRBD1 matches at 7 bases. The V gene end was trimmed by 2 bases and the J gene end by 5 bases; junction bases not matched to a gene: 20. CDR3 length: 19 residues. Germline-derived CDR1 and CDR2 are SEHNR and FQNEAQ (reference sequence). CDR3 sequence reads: CASSLSHRQGSWNLYGYTF. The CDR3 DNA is TGTGCCAGCAGCTTATCGCACAGACAGGGTTCATGGAACCTTTATGGCTACACCTTC.

The CDR3 spells CATSAPAGGYNEQFF. In nucleotides, the CDR3 is TGTGCCACCAGTGCACCGGCAGGGGGCTACAATGAGCAGTTCTTC. The chain combines TRBV24-1 with TRBJ2-1; TRBD1 agrees at 7 bases. Germline lookup yields CDR1 KGHDR and CDR2 SFDVKD. The CDR3 has 15 amino acids. V lost 5 bases to trimming and J lost 3 bases; unmatched junction nucleotides: 6.

CDR3 coding DNA: TGTGCCAGCAGTGAAGCGCTCAGGGGGAAGTATTACGAGCAGTACTTC. Translated: CASSEALRGKYYEQYF. The chain couples TRBV2 to TRBJ2-7, with TRBD1 matching 7 bases. The CDR3 has 16 residues. CDR1 is SNHLY and CDR2 is FYNNEI in the germline V gene. The V gene end was trimmed by 0 bases and the J gene end by 4 bases; junction bases not matched to a gene: 9.

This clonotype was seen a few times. Here the CDR3 DNA reads TGTGCCACCAGTGATTTGGCCAGGGATACGCAGTATTTT. This codes for CATSDLARDTQYF. The chain recombines TRBV24-1 with TRBJ2-3; D unclear. This CDR3 is built from 13 residues. V lost 0 bases, J lost 6 bases, and 6 bases lay in between. In germline, CDR1 is KGHDR, CDR2 SFDVKD.

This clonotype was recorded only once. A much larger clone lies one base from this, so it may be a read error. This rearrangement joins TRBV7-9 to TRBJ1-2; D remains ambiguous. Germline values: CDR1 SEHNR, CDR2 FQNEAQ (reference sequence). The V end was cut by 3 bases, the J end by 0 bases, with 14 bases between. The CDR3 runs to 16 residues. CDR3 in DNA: TGTGCCAGCAGCTTCTTAATCGCCGGAACTAACTATGGCTACACCTTC. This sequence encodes CASSFLIAGTNYGYTF.

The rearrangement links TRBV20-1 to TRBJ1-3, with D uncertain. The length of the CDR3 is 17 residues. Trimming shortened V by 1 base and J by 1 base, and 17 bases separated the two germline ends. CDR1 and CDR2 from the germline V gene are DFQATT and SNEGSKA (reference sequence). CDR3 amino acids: CSARGWTGASSGNTIYF. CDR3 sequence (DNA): TGCAGTGCTAGAGGATGGACGGGCGCATCTTCTGGAAACACCATATATTTT.

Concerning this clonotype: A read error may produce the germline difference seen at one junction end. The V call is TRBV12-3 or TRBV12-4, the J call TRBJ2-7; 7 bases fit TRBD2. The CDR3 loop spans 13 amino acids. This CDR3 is CASSFMGDYEQCF. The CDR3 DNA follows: TGTGCCAGCAGTTTCATGGGGGACTACGAGCAGTGCTTC.

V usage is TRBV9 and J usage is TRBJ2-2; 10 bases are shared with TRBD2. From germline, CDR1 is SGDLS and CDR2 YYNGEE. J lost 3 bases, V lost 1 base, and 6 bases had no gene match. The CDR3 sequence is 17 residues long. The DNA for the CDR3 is TGTGCCAGCAGCGTACCAGCGGGGGGGCCCGACACCGGGGAGCTGTTTTTT. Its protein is CASSVPAGGPDTGELFF.

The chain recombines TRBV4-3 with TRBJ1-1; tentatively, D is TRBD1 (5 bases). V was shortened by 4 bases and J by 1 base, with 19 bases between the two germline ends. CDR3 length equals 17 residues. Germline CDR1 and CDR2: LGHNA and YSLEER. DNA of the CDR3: TGCGCCAGCAGCCCGACAGAGCAAAAAATTAAGAACACTGAAGCTTTCTTT. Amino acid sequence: CASSPTEQKIKNTEAFF.

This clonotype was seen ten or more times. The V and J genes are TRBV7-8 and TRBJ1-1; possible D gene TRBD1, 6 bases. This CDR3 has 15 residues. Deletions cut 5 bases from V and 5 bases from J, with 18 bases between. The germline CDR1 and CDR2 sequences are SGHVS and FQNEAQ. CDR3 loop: CASSAPGAMGTEAFF. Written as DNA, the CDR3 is TGTGCCAGCAGCGCACCAGGGGCCATGGGGACTGAAGCTTTCTTT. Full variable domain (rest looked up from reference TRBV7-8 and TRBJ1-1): GAGVSQSPRYKVAKRGQDVALRCDPISGHVSLFWYQQALGQGPEFLTYFQNEAQLDKSGLPSDRFFAERPEGSVSTLKIQRTQQEDSAVYLCASSAPGAMGTEAFFGQGTRLTVV.

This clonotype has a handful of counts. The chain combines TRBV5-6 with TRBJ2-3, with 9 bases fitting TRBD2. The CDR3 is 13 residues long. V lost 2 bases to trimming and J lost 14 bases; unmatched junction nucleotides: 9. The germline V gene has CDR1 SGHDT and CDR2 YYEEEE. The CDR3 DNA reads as TGTGCCAGCAGCTTAGGGGGCGGGGGGGCTTGGTATTTT. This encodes CASSLGGGGAWYF. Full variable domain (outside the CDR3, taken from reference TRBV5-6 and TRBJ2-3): DAGVTQSPTHLIKTRGQQVTLRCSPKSGHDTVSWYQQALGQGPQFIFQYYEEEERQRGNFPDRFSGHQFPNYSSELNVNALLLGDSALYLCASSLGGGGAWYFGPGTRLTVL.

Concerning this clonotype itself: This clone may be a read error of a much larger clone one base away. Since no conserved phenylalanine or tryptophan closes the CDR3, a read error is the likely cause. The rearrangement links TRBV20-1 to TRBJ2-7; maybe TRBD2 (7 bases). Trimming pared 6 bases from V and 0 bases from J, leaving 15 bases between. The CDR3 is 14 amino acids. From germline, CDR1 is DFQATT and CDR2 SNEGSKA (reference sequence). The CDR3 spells CSAEDRTSSYEQYL. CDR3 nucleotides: TGCAGTGCCGAAGACAGGACTAGCTCCTACGAGCAGTACTTA.

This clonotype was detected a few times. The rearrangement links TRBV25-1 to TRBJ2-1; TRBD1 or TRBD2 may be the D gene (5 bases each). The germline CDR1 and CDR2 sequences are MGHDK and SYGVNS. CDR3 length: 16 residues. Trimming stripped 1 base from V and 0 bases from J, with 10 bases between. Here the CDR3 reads CASSEFLGPSYNEQFF. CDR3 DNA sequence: TGTGCCAGCAGTGAATTTTTGGGACCCTCCTACAATGAGCAGTTCTTC.